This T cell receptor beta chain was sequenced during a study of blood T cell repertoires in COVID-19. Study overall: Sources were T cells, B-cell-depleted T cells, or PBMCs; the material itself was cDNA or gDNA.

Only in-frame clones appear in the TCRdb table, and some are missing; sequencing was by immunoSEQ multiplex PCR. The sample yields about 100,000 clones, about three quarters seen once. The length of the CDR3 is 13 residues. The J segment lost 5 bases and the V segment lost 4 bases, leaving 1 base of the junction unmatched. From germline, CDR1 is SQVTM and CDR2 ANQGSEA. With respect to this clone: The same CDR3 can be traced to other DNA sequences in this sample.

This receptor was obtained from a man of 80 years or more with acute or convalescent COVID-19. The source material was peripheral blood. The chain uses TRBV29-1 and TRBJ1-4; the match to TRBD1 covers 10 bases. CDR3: CSVAGQGNEKLFF. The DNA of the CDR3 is TGCAGCGTTGCGGGACAGGGGAATGAAAAACTGTTTTTT.